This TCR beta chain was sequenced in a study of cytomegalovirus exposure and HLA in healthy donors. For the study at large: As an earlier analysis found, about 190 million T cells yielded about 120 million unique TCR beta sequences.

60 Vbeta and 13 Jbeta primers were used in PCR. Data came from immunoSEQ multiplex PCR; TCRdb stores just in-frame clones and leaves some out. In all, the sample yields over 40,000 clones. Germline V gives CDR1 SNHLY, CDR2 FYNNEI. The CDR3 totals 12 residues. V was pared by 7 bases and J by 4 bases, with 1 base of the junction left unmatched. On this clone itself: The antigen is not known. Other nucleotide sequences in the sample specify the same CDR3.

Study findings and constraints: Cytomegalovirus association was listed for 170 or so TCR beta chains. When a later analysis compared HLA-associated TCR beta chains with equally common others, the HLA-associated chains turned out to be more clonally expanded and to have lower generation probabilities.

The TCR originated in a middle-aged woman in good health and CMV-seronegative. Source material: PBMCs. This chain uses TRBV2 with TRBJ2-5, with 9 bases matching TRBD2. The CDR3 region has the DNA TGTGCCAGCACACTAGCGGGAGAGACCCAGTACTTC. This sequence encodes CASTLAGETQYF.